This is a list of T cell receptor beta chains from one sample in a study of CD8 T cells in Susac syndrome. TCRdb reprocessed the immunoSEQ multiplex PCR reads via MiXCR and lists one record per CDR3 protein. The sample records roughly 50,000 distinct CDR3 sequences, roughly 93% being singletons. Sequencing was carried out using CD8+ T cells from PBMCs. Every receptor here comes from a human donor in good health. Each CDR3 is given with its conserved first and last residue. D genes are given only for firm matches. Size tells how often a clone was seen (once, few, many) or the class of an expanded clone, and some rows leave it out.

D gene	CDR3 length	V gene	J gene	clone size	CDR3 protein	CDR3 DNA
-	14	TRBV7-9	TRBJ2-5	-	CASSLEGRRETQYF	TGTGCCAGCAGCTTAGAAGGGAGGCGGGAGACCCAGTACTTC
-	15	TRBV28	TRBJ1-2	-	CASSTPRVSGYGYTF	TGTGCCAGCAGTACCCCCAGGGTTAGCGGCTATGGCTACACCTTC
TRBD2	15	TRBV19	TRBJ2-1	once	CASSKGLAGGNEQFF	TGTGCCAGTAGTAAGGGACTAGCGGGAGGCAATGAGCAGTTCTTC
-	14	TRBV7-9	TRBJ2-7	-	CASSSGGESYEQYF	TGTGCCAGCAGCTCAGGGGGGGAATCCTACGAGCAGTACTTC
TRBD2	12	TRBV20-1	TRBJ2-1	-	CSARGLAAEQFF	TGCAGTGCCAGGGGACTAGCCGCTGAGCAGTTCTTC
TRBD2	16	TRBV3-1	TRBJ2-1	-	CASSQEGLAGGNEQFF	TGTGCCAGCAGCCAAGAGGGTCTAGCGGGAGGCAATGAGCAGTTCTTC
TRBD2	16	TRBV3-1	TRBJ2-2	-	CASSQELLAVTGELFF	TGTGCCAGCAGCCAAGAACTGCTAGCGGTCACCGGGGAGCTGTTTTTT
-	11	TRBV2	TRBJ2-7	-	CASSEPSEQYF	TGTGCCAGCAGTGAACCCAGTGAGCAGTACTTC
TRBD2	17	TRBV27	TRBJ2-7	-	CASSLLGLAGQLYEQYF	TGTGCCAGCAGTTTATTGGGACTAGCGGGCCAACTCTACGAGCAGTACTTC
-	12	TRBV4-1	TRBJ1-2	-	CASSQGGHVYTF	TGCGCCAGCAGCCAAGGCGGCCACGTCTACACCTTC
-	12	TRBV27	TRBJ1-1	-	CASSSSGYAAFF	TGTGCCAGCAGTTCCTCGGGGTATGCAGCTTTCTTT
TRBD2	15	TRBV7-9	TRBJ2-7	-	CASSPPAGEGYEQYF	TGTGCCAGCAGCCCTCCAGCGGGAGAGGGGTACGAGCAGTACTTC
TRBD1	14	TRBV6-5	TRBJ2-4	-	CASRPQGAMNIQYF	TGTGCCAGCAGGCCACAGGGGGCGATGAACATTCAGTACTTC
TRBD1	13	TRBV2	TRBJ2-7	-	CASMGTDTYEQYF	TGTGCCAGCATGGGGACAGACACCTACGAGCAGTACTTC
TRBD1	13	TRBV27	TRBJ2-7	-	CATLSPGGEEQYF	TGTGCCACCCTCAGTCCAGGGGGCGAGGAGCAGTACTTC
-	16	TRBV2	TRBJ1-5	-	CASSEMENLSNQPQHF	TGTGCCAGCAGTGAAATGGAGAATCTAAGCAATCAGCCCCAGCATTTT